This passage covers 22 T cell receptor beta chains from one sample sequenced in a study of blood T cell repertoires in COVID-19. The method was immunoSEQ multiplex PCR; TCRdb's version includes in-frame clones alone and lacks a portion of them. The sample carries approximately 320,000 clones, around 90% recorded once. The material sequenced was PBMCs or T cells enriched from blood (not recorded which). The receptor source for this set is a woman aged 18-29 years who had recovered from COVID-19.

The chain couples TRBV7-9 to TRBJ1-1, with 8 bases aligning to TRBD1. Unmatched junction bases numbered 2, after V lost 0 bases and J lost 5 bases. CDR3 length: 14 amino acids. Germline lookup yields CDR1 SEHNR and CDR2 FQNEAQ (reference sequence). As DNA, the CDR3 is TGTGCCAGCAGCTTAGCCCAGGGGGCTACTGAAGCTTTCTTT. This sequence encodes CASSLAQGATEAFF.

V usage is TRBV7-2 and J usage is TRBJ1-1; unclear D gene. CDR3 length: 15 amino acids. Trimming shortened V by 1 base and J by 0 bases, and 9 bases separated the two germline ends. The germline CDR1 and CDR2 sequences are SGHTA and FQGNSA. The CDR3 DNA sequence: TGTGCCAGCAGCTTAGGGCTGATCATGAACACTGAAGCTTTCTTT. Translated: CASSLGLIMNTEAFF.

The chain joins TRBV5-1 to TRBJ1-1; perhaps TRBD1 as D (5 bases). The CDR3 contains 13 residues. V was cut by 0 bases and J by 8 bases, with 11 bases left in between. CDR1 and CDR2 from the germline V gene are SGHRS and YFSETQ. The DNA of the CDR3 is TGCGCCAGCAGCTTGGTCGCCCGGACAGAAGCTTTCTTT. This sequence encodes CASSLVARTEAFF.

The CDR3 region is CASSPGHLSNQPQHF. CDR3 DNA: TGTGCCAGCAGCCCCGGACATTTAAGCAATCAGCCCCAGCATTTT. V is TRBV9 and J is TRBJ1-5; D perhaps matches TRBD1 (5 bases). Trimming removed 4 bases from V and 1 base from J, with 12 bases in between. CDR1 SGDLS and CDR2 YYNGEE come from the germline V gene. The CDR3 loop spans 15 amino acids.

The chain joins TRBV7-2 to TRBJ2-7; TRBD2 agrees at 9 bases. CDR3 size: 13 residues. The germline CDR1 and CDR2 sequences are SGHTA and FQGNSA. The V and J ends lost 6 bases and 6 bases, in that order; junction bases with no gene match: 6. The CDR3 region has the DNA TGTGCCAGCAGGGCTAGCGGGACCCTCGAGCAGTACTTC. Its protein is CASRASGTLEQYF. Looking up the rest from reference TRBV7-2 and TRBJ2-7 gives the full variable domain: GAGVSQSPSNKVTEKGKDVELRCDPISGHTALYWYRQSLGQGLEFLIYFQGNSAPDKSGLPSDRFSAERTGGSVSTLTIQRTQQEDSAVYLCASRASGTLEQYFGPGTRLTVT.

V gene TRBV21-1 combines with J gene TRBJ2-1; the DNA was not used to check the table's D call, TRBD2. TRBV21-1 is assigned pseudogene status. The CDR3 totals 16 residues. The CDR3 nucleotides are TGTGCCAGCAGCTCCGTGGCGGGAGTGGATTACAATGAGCAGTTCTTC. Protein: CASSSVAGVDYNEQFF.

The chain carries TRBV4-3 and TRBJ2-3; TRBD2 is a possible D gene (5 bases). Per germline, CDR1 LGHNA and CDR2 YSLEER. The CDR3 has 16 residues. Trimming cost V 0 bases and J 0 bases, with 10 bases left between them. The CDR3 DNA reads TGCGCCAGCAGCCAAGAGGGCATAGCGAGCACAGATACGCAGTATTTT. This translates into CASSQEGIASTDTQYF.

The chain links TRBV5-4 to TRBJ2-5, with D possibly TRBD2 on 6 matching bases. Germline lookup yields CDR1 SGHNT and CDR2 YYREEE (reference sequence). This CDR3 is built from 14 residues. Between the trimmed V and J ends, which lost 3 bases and 7 bases, there was a span of 16 bases. CDR3 amino acids: CASSSSFYGGTQYF. The CDR3, as DNA: TGTGCCAGCAGCTCCAGTTTCTACGGGGGGACCCAGTACTTC.

The chain joins TRBV7-8 to TRBJ1-2; 10 bases map to TRBD1. The ends lost 3 bases at V and 3 bases at J; junction bases unmatched: 13. CDR3 length: 18 residues. Germline CDR1 SGHVS, CDR2 FQNEAQ. The CDR3 coding sequence is TGTGCCAGCAGCTTGGGAGTAACGGGGACAGGGGAGGACTATGGCTACACCTTC. It yields the protein CASSLGVTGTGEDYGYTF.

The chain recombines TRBV6-2 or TRBV6-3 with TRBJ2-7; 7 bases are shared with TRBD1. The CDR3 spans 13 residues. V shed 2 bases and J 3 bases; nucleotides not matched to a gene: 1. Germline loops: CDR1 MNHEY, CDR2 SVGEGT. CDR3 residues: CASSYGTVYEQYF. In nucleotides, the CDR3 is TGTGCCAGCAGTTACGGGACAGTCTACGAGCAGTACTTC.

This clone was seen a few times. The chain combines TRBV5-1 with TRBJ2-1; 9 nucleotides match TRBD2. The germline CDR1 and CDR2 sequences are SGHRS and YFSETQ. CDR3 size: 16 residues. V dropped 1 base and J dropped 8; count of bases not matched to a gene: 10. DNA of the CDR3: TGCGCCAGCAGCTTGCAGGGGAGCGGGGGGATGGATGAGCAGTTCTTC. Translating gives CASSLQGSGGMDEQFF.

A few counts support this clone. V and J are TRBV10-3 and TRBJ2-7, with TRBD1 matching over 8 bases. CDR1 and CDR2 (germline): ENHRY, SYGVKD. With 2 bases clipped from V and 2 bases from J, the junction kept 5 bases outside the gene matches. The CDR3 runs to 15 residues. Written as DNA, the CDR3 is TGTGCCATCAGTGAGGGGACAGGAGTAACCTACGAGCAGTACTTC. Its translation: CAISEGTGVTYEQYF.

The CDR3 protein is CASSVGADTQYF. For the CDR3, the DNA is TGTGCCAGCAGCGTAGGAGCTGATACGCAGTATTTT. The genes are TRBV9 and TRBJ2-3, with D hard to call. This CDR3 comprises 12 residues. CDR1 is SGDLS, CDR2 YYNGEE, per germline. V was trimmed by 0 bases and J by 6 bases, leaving 5 bases between them.

The rearrangement links TRBV2 to TRBJ1-1; 7 bases are a match to TRBD1. Looked up from germline, CDR1 is SNHLY and CDR2 is FYNNEI. V shed 6 bases, J shed 3 bases, and the junction held 7 bases outside the gene matches. The CDR3 loop spans 14 amino acids. CDR3 bases: TGTGCCAGCAGCCTGACAGGGTTGGACACTGAAGCTTTCTTT. Encoded protein: CASSLTGLDTEAFF.

The J gene is TRBJ1-3, the V gene TRBV7-2; D unclear. Germline-derived CDR1 and CDR2 are SGHTA and FQGNSA. CDR3 length: 15 amino acids. Trimming took off 1 base at V and 0 bases at J, with 7 bases between the two ends. CDR3 nucleotides: TGTGCCAGCAGCTTAGTCCGACTCTCTGGAAACACCATATATTTT. It encodes CASSLVRLSGNTIYF.

This sequence joins TRBV6-2 or TRBV6-3 and TRBJ1-2, with a weak D call TRBD1 (5 bases). Trimming took 5 bases from V and 3 from J, leaving 10 bases between them. The CDR3 totals 13 residues. Germline V lookup: CDR1 MNHEY, CDR2 SVGEGT. CDR3 nucleotide sequence: TGTGCCAGCAGTGACCAGGGATACTATGGCTACACCTTC. Protein: CASSDQGYYGYTF.

The J gene is TRBJ2-3, the V gene TRBV6-5; D is undetermined. Germline V CDR1 and CDR2: MNHEY, SVGAGI. V dropped 6 bases and J dropped 6 bases, with 7 bases sitting between them. There are 11 residues in the CDR3. CDR3 coding DNA: TGTGCCAGCAGGACCGGGGATACGCAGTATTTT. Its translation: CASRTGDTQYF.

This chain joins TRBV7-8 and TRBJ1-6; the match to TRBD1 covers 9 bases. Germline CDR1 is SGHVS and CDR2 is FQNEAQ. The CDR3 loop spans 16 amino acids. J was trimmed by 4 bases and V by 4 bases; bases with no gene match: 5. As DNA, the CDR3 is TGTGCCAGCAGCTCTACCGGGACAGGGTATAATTCACCCCTCCACTTT. Protein product: CASSSTGTGYNSPLHF.

The rearrangement uses TRBV5-1 and TRBJ2-7, with TRBD2 matching 10 bases. The junction had 6 bases not matched to a gene; V was cut back by 3 bases and J by 3 bases. There are 15 residues in the CDR3. Looked up from germline, CDR1 is SGHRS and CDR2 is YFSETQ. The DNA of the CDR3 is TGCGCCAGCAGCTCGCGTAGCGGGGGGAACTACGAGCAGTACTTC. Translation: CASSSRSGGNYEQYF.

The chain joins TRBV11-2 to TRBJ2-7, with D maybe TRBD1 (5 bases). V dropped 5 bases and J dropped 2 bases, with 13 bases sitting between them. Germline lookup yields CDR1 SGHAT and CDR2 FQNNGV. The CDR3 loop spans 14 amino acids. In DNA form, the CDR3 reads TGTGCCAGCAGCGGAACACGGACAACCTACGAGCAGTACTTC. This encodes CASSGTRTTYEQYF.

This chain uses TRBV7-8 with TRBJ1-2; 8 nucleotides agree with TRBD1. The CDR3 has 19 residues. The junction had 19 bases not matched to a gene; V was cut back by 5 bases and J by 2 bases. The germline V gene encodes CDR1 SGHVS and CDR2 FQNEAQ. The CDR3 reads CASSTRTGRLFFQNYGYTF. CDR3 in DNA: TGTGCCAGCAGCACGAGGACAGGGCGTTTATTTTTCCAAAACTATGGCTACACCTTC. The full variable domain, completed using reference TRBV7-8 and TRBJ1-2, is GAGVSQSPRYKVAKRGQDVALRCDPISGHVSLFWYQQALGQGPEFLTYFQNEAQLDKSGLPSDRFFAERPEGSVSTLKIQRTQQEDSAVYLCASSTRTGRLFFQNYGYTFGSGTRLTVV.

The chain links TRBV24-1 to TRBJ1-5; 12 bases map to TRBD1. From germline, CDR1 is KGHDR and CDR2 SFDVKD. V dropped 5 bases and J dropped 1; count of bases not matched to a gene: 8. The CDR3 sequence is 18 residues long. This CDR3 is CATSAGTGGAGSNQPQHF. The CDR3 DNA reads TGTGCCACCAGTGCCGGGACAGGGGGCGCTGGGAGCAATCAGCCCCAGCATTTT.